This TCR beta chain derives from a study of T and B cells in COVID-19 patients. Multiplex PCR with BIOMED2 TRB-A/B primer pools amplified TRB rearrangements. A single record per CDR3 protein comes from TCRdb applying MiXCR to the multiplex PCR reads. The sample lists almost 6,000 distinct CDR3 sequences, more than 25% seen once, with approximately 12% in the top ten. Each TRB amplification used about 230-550 ng of genomic DNA from blood. The CDR3 is 11 residues long. CDR1 is KGHDR and CDR2 is SFDVKD in the germline V gene. The V end was cut by 6 bases, the J end by 5 bases, with 6 bases between. Sequenced input: blood. This clonotype originated in a human donor with active COVID-19. This chain links TRBV24-1 with TRBJ2-5; the D is unclear. DNA of the CDR3: TGTGCCACCAGTCAGGACGAGACCCAGTACTTC. Translated: CATSQDETQYF.